Each of the 11 T cell receptor beta chains below was sequenced from the same sample in a study of T and B cells in COVID-19 patients. BIOMED2 TRB-A/B primer pools were used in multiplex TRB PCR. TCRdb analysed the multiplex PCR reads with MiXCR anew, one entry per CDR3 protein. The top ten clones hold around 6% of a sample with approximately 9,100 distinct CDR3 sequences, roughly 30% of them seen once. Each TRB amplification used roughly 250-550 ng of genomic DNA from blood. Sequencing input: blood. These receptors came from a human donor who had recovered from COVID-19.

The V call is TRBV14, the J call TRBJ2-3; TRBD1 might be the D (5 bases). CDR1 and CDR2 from the germline V gene are SGHDN and FVKESK. Trimming removed 1 base at V and 3 bases at J, with 11 bases between. The CDR3 has 15 residues. CDR3 in amino acids: CASSQGTRRTDTQYF. CDR3 DNA: TGTGCCAGCAGCCAAGGGACAAGGAGAACAGATACGCAGTATTTT.

By sample fraction, this clonotype is medium-sized. This chain connects TRBV30 to TRBJ2-7; possibly TRBD1 or TRBD2 for D (5 bases each). This CDR3 region has 14 residues. The germline V gene encodes CDR1 GTSNPN and CDR2 SVGIG (reference sequence). The germline V and J ends were trimmed by 4 bases and 2 bases, with 15 bases remaining between them. CDR3 bases: TGTGCCTGGACCGTAGGTGGGGACGCCTACGAGCAGTACTTC. Its protein is CAWTVGGDAYEQYF.

This clonotype was detected ten times or more. The chain joins TRBV27 to TRBJ1-1; D is perhaps TRBD1 (5 bases). The CDR3 has 14 residues. Germline values: CDR1 MNHEY, CDR2 SMNVEV (reference sequence). Deletions cut 4 bases from V and 2 bases from J, with 11 bases between. The CDR3 nucleotides read TGTGCCAGCAGTTGGGGCAGGGAAAACACTGAAGCTTTCTTT. The encoded protein is CASSWGRENTEAFF.

V and J are TRBV29-1 and TRBJ2-3; TRBD2 agrees at 8 bases. This CDR3 contains 15 residues. V trimming: 1 base; J trimming: 4 bases; junction bases outside the gene matches: 7. The germline CDR1 and CDR2 sequences are SQVTM and ANQGSEA. The CDR3 region has the DNA TGCAGCGTTGAAGCCGGGGCGGGGGGAGCAGATACGCAGTATTTT. Translated: CSVEAGAGGADTQYF.

The J gene is TRBJ2-5, the V gene TRBV7-4; no clear D. V lost 1 base, J lost 1 base, and 7 bases lay in between. The germline CDR1 and CDR2 sequences are SGHVT and SQSDAQ. The CDR3 sequence is 14 residues long. The CDR3 DNA sequence: TGTGCCAGCAGCTTAGACACGGCCCAAGAGACCCAGTACTTC. This translates into CASSLDTAQETQYF. Filled out from reference TRBV7-4 and TRBJ2-5, the complete variable domain reads GAGVSQSPRYKVAKRGRDVALRCDSISGHVTLYWYRQTLGQGSEVLTYSQSDAQRDKSGRPSGRFSAERPERSVSTLKIQRTEQGDSAVYLCASSLDTAQETQYFGPGTRLLVL.

Details on this clonotype: A clone one base away is much larger, so this may be a read error. The chain is built from TRBV7-9 and TRBJ1-6; 8 nucleotides line up with TRBD1. CDR1 is SEHNR and CDR2 is FQNEAQ in the germline V gene (reference sequence). The CDR3 has 15 amino acids. Written as DNA, the CDR3 is TGTGCCAGCAGCTTGGAGGCAGGGGGCCCTTCACCCCTCCAATTT. Protein product: CASSLEAGGPSPLQF. The full variable domain, completed using reference TRBV7-9 and TRBJ1-6, is DTGVSQNPRHKITKRGQNVTFRCDPISEHNRLYWYRQTLGQGPEFLTYFQNEAQLEKSRLLSDRFSAERPKGSFSTLEIQRTEQGDSAMYLCASSLEAGGPSPLQFGNGTRLTVT.

By sample share, this clonotype is medium-sized. The genes are TRBV19 and TRBJ1-1, with 7 nucleotides matching TRBD1. Germline V lookup: CDR1 LNHDA, CDR2 SQIVND (reference sequence). Trimming at V came to 7 bases and at J to 2 bases, leaving 7 bases not matched to a gene. The CDR3 runs to 14 residues. CDR3 protein: CASTEGQYNTEAFF. DNA for the CDR3: TGTGCCAGTACCGAGGGACAGTATAACACTGAAGCTTTCTTT.

J is TRBJ1-1 and V is TRBV13; D unresolved. Per the germline V gene, CDR1 is PRHDT and CDR2 is FYEKMQ (reference sequence). With 1 base removed from V and 0 bases from J, the gap between germline ends came to 9 bases. CDR3 length: 15 residues. The CDR3 DNA is TGTGCCAGCAGCTTAGATGGACTGATGAACACTGAAGCTTTCTTT. Its translation is CASSLDGLMNTEAFF.

J is TRBJ2-7 and V is TRBV28; TRBD1 aligns across 9 bases. V dropped 4 bases and J dropped 3; count of bases not matched to a gene: 4. This CDR3 has 14 residues. In germline, CDR1 is MDHEN, CDR2 SYDVKM. The CDR3 nucleotides are TGTGCCAGCAGTTCACAGGGGGCCGGCTACGAGCAGTACGTC. It translates to CASSSQGAGYEQYV.

This clonotype was seen a few times. The rearrangement links TRBV7-9 to TRBJ1-6, with D possibly being TRBD1 (6 bases). This CDR3 has 16 amino acids. Trimming took off 2 bases at V and 4 bases at J, with 12 bases between the two ends. Germline CDR1 and CDR2: SEHNR and FQNEAQ (reference sequence). The CDR3 here is CASSLQDSSYNSPLHF. CDR3 DNA: TGTGCCAGCAGCTTACAGGACAGCTCGTATAATTCACCCCTCCACTTT. Looking up the rest from reference TRBV7-9 and TRBJ1-6 gives the full variable domain: DTGVSQNPRHKITKRGQNVTFRCDPISEHNRLYWYRQTLGQGPEFLTYFQNEAQLEKSRLLSDRFSAERPKGSFSTLEIQRTEQGDSAMYLCASSLQDSSYNSPLHFGNGTRLTVT.

V usage is TRBV5-6 and J usage is TRBJ1-3, with 9 nucleotides matching TRBD1. V lost 10 bases to trimming and J lost 2 bases; unmatched junction nucleotides: 10. This CDR3 is built from 15 residues. Germline values: CDR1 SGHDT, CDR2 YYEEEE. DNA for the CDR3: TGTGCCTGCCGTCGGGGACAGGGCACTGGAAACACCATATATTTT. It specifies CACRRGQGTGNTIYF.